This TCR beta chain derives from a study of blood T cells in healthy people across ages. A minimum of 6 million PBMCs was isolated per sample. This clonotype was seen only a few times. Its cognate antigen is unknown. Study results and caveats: Age brought a roughly linear fall in TCR beta diversity measured per million T cells.

The V and J ends lost 3 bases and 6 bases, in that order; junction bases with no gene match: 8. CDR1 is SGHTA and CDR2 is FQGTGA in the germline V gene. The CDR3 is 15 residues long. Together with a sample-barcoded 5' primer, a J-beta primer mix was included in a second PCR lasting about 6 to 11 cycles. Using its own MiXCR run on the 5' RACE reads, TCRdb lists one record per CDR3 protein. Of 1.8 million or so distinct CDR3 sequences in the sample, 30% to 40% were seen once. The sample was blood. The chain couples TRBV7-3 to TRBJ2-1, with 7 positions matching TRBD2. This TCR was recovered from a human donor in good health. The CDR3, as DNA: TGTGCCAGCAGCTTGGGGGGGTCAGGTACCAATGAGCAGTTCTTC. Its translation: CASSLGGSGTNEQFF.